The 20 T cell receptor beta chains given below trace back to one sample, sequenced in a study of T cells after yellow fever vaccination. MiXCR, applied by TCRdb to the 5' RACE reads, yields one record per CDR3 protein. The repertoire holds 360,000 or so distinct CDR3 sequences, with roughly 12% as singletons. The material was PBMCs, obtained on the day of the first yellow fever vaccination. Receptors were obtained from a man aged 18 to 30 who received the YFV17D yellow fever vaccine.

This clonotype has only a few counts. The V call is TRBV5-1, the J call TRBJ2-3; maybe TRBD2 (6 bases). The CDR3 runs to 18 residues. Germline lookup yields CDR1 SGHRS and CDR2 YFSETQ. V was pared by 4 bases and J by 6 bases, with 27 bases between. The CDR3 is CASSPWRGMASVPDTQYF. In DNA form, the CDR3 reads TGCGCCAGCAGCCCCTGGCGCGGGATGGCTAGCGTTCCGGATACGCAGTATTTT.

This rearrangement joins TRBV4-2 to TRBJ2-3, with TRBD2 identical over 11 bases. J was trimmed by 0 bases and V by 5 bases; bases with no gene match: 7. Germline assignment: CDR1 LGHNA and CDR2 YNFKEQ. This CDR3 contains 17 residues. The CDR3 DNA reads as TGTGCCAGCAGCGATAGCGGGGGGGCCACTAGCACAGATACGCAGTATTTT. It is translated as CASSDSGGATSTDTQYF.

This clonotype was seen many times. This rearrangement joins TRBV18 to TRBJ2-7; D remains ambiguous. Germline CDR1 KGHSH, CDR2 LQKENI. V lost 3 bases to trimming and J lost 4 bases, with 13 bases between them. The CDR3 spans 14 residues. The DNA of the CDR3 is TGTGCCAGCTCACCGGGGATTGTGGAGTACGAGCAGTACTTC. This codes for CASSPGIVEYEQYF. The whole variable domain, filled in from reference TRBV18 and TRBJ2-7, reads NAGVMQNPRHLVRRRGQEARLRCSPMKGHSHVYWYRQLPEEGLKFMVYLQKENIIDESGMPKERFSAEFPKEGPSILRIQQVVRGDSAAYFCASSPGIVEYEQYFGPGTRLTVT.

This chain uses TRBV7-9 with TRBJ2-1; D is unclear. This CDR3 comprises 16 residues. Germline CDR1 reads SEHNR; CDR2 reads FQNEAQ (reference sequence). With 7 bases removed from V and 0 bases from J, the gap between germline ends came to 16 bases. CDR3 in amino acids: CASNRPSSLSYNEQFF. CDR3 DNA sequence: TGTGCCAGCAACCGACCCAGCTCACTCTCCTACAATGAGCAGTTCTTC.

This clonotype was seen only a few times. V gene TRBV20-1 combines with J gene TRBJ1-6; 8 nucleotides agree with TRBD1. Germline V gene lookup returns CDR1 DFQATT and CDR2 SNEGSKA (reference sequence). J was trimmed by 14 bases and V by 0 bases; bases with no gene match: 15. CDR3 length: 16 amino acids. CDR3 amino acids: CSARDRLKDRVKALHF. Here the CDR3 DNA reads TGCAGTGCTAGAGATAGACTGAAGGACAGGGTGAAGGCCCTCCACTTT.

The sample holds a few counts of this clonotype. This chain links TRBV20-1 with TRBJ2-5, with a weak D call TRBD1 (5 bases). The CDR3 has 12 amino acids. The V end was cut by 6 bases, the J end by 4 bases, with 12 bases between. The V gene's germline CDR1 is DFQATT and CDR2 SNEGSKA (reference sequence). The chain's CDR3 is CSARQSAETQYF. Here the CDR3 DNA reads TGCAGTGCCAGACAGAGCGCAGAGACCCAGTACTTC.

This clonotype was seen only a few times. Here the CDR3 reads CASSLEAGKNTEAFF. For the CDR3, the DNA is TGTGCCAGCAGCTTAGAGGCGGGGAAGAACACTGAAGCTTTCTTT. This chain joins TRBV7-2 and TRBJ1-1; the D is unclear. The CDR3 consists of 15 residues. V was trimmed by 1 base and J by 1 base, leaving 10 bases between them. CDR1 is SGHTA and CDR2 is FQGNSA in the germline V gene.

The chain joins TRBV6-2 or TRBV6-3 to TRBJ1-3; D remains unclear. V was clipped by 7 bases and J by 0 bases, with 13 bases between them. CDR3 length equals 15 residues. CDR1 and CDR2 (germline): MNHEY, SVGEGT. The DNA of the CDR3 is TGTGCCAGCAACAAACCGCCGGCCTCTGGAAACACCATATATTTT. Its protein is CASNKPPASGNTIYF.

This chain uses TRBV24-1 with TRBJ2-1; D is unclear. The V gene's germline CDR1 is KGHDR and CDR2 SFDVKD. Trimming shortened V by 4 bases and J by 6 bases, and 15 bases separated the two germline ends. This CDR3 has 15 amino acids. The CDR3 DNA follows: TGTGCCACCAGTGAACCCCCCTCGACGATCAATGAGCAGTTCTTC. Residues: CATSEPPSTINEQFF.

The CDR3 spells CAISESSVRMGERRETQYF. The CDR3 DNA sequence: TGTGCCATCAGTGAGTCCTCGGTCCGCATGGGGGAGAGGCGGGAGACCCAGTACTTC. The chain joins TRBV10-3 to TRBJ2-5, with D tentatively TRBD1 or TRBD2 (5 bases each). This CDR3 region has 19 residues. Trimming shortened V by 0 bases and J by 5 bases, and 25 bases separated the two germline ends. Germline loops: CDR1 ENHRY, CDR2 SYGVKD.

The chain has TRBV12-3 or TRBV12-4 and TRBJ1-1, with D perhaps matching TRBD1 (5 bases). This CDR3 spans 16 amino acids. The ends were cut back, 6 bases at V and 1 base at J, with 18 bases in the middle. CDR3 amino acids: CASSPKGRATNTEAFF. The CDR3 DNA reads as TGTGCCAGCAGCCCCAAGGGGAGGGCAACGAACACTGAAGCTTTCTTT.

In this sample, this clonotype turned up a few times. The chain uses TRBV6-5 and TRBJ1-1, with D possibly being TRBD1 (6 bases). The CDR3 extends over 16 amino acids. The germline V gene encodes CDR1 MNHEY and CDR2 SVGAGI. V was pared by 5 bases and J by 3 bases, with 19 bases between. CDR3 DNA sequence: TGTGCCAGCAGTATACAGGGCCGTCTAGACGACACTGAAGCTTTCTTT. Protein product: CASSIQGRLDDTEAFF.

The rearrangement links TRBV29-1 to TRBJ2-7; 10 bases map to TRBD1. Trimming at V came to 7 bases and at J to 7 bases, leaving 10 bases not matched to a gene. CDR1 SQVTM and CDR2 ANQGSEA come from the germline V gene. CDR3 length: 13 residues. CDR3 protein: CSARDRDRGEQYF. CDR3 nucleotides: TGCAGCGCCCGGGACCGGGACAGGGGAGAGCAGTACTTC.

This clonotype was picked up a small number of times. The rearrangement joins TRBV5-1 to TRBJ2-7, with TRBD1 identical over 8 bases. Germline V gene sequence: CDR1 SGHRS, CDR2 YFSETQ. Trimming took 4 bases from V and 3 from J; bases not matched to a gene: 12. The CDR3 spans 16 residues. CDR3 nucleotides: TGCGCCAGCAGCCCTACCGGGACAGGCTTAGTCTACGAGCAGTACTTC. The encoded protein is CASSPTGTGLVYEQYF.

This clonotype was seen many times. The chain is built from TRBV5-1 and TRBJ2-1, with D tentatively TRBD2 (5 bases). The CDR3 covers 14 residues. V shed 2 bases and J shed 5 bases, with 11 bases lying between them. Germline values: CDR1 SGHRS, CDR2 YFSETQ. CDR3 sequence reads: CASSLRTENNEQFF. The CDR3 bases are TGCGCCAGCAGCTTAAGGACTGAGAACAATGAGCAGTTCTTC.

This clonotype was counted ten times or more. The V gene is TRBV6-5, the J gene TRBJ1-2; D is undetermined. CDR1 and CDR2 (germline): MNHEY, SVGAGI. CDR3 length equals 15 residues. V gave up 0 bases and J gave up 6 bases, with 14 bases separating them. CDR3 in amino acids: CASSYSLGGLDGYTF. The CDR3 DNA sequence: TGTGCCAGCAGTTACTCCCTCGGAGGGCTGGATGGCTACACCTTC.

A few counts support this clonotype. The chain employs TRBV6-2 or TRBV6-3 and TRBJ2-3; D is perhaps TRBD2 (6 bases). The CDR3 totals 11 residues. V was clipped by 6 bases and J by 11 bases, with 12 bases between them. From germline, CDR1 is MNHEY and CDR2 SVGEGT. CDR3 sequence reads: CASSRDSQQYF. The CDR3 DNA reads TGTGCCAGCAGCCGGGACTCACAGCAGTATTTT.

This clonotype was seen a handful of times. The gene calls are TRBV1 and TRBJ2-2; the table calls TRBD1, which could not be checked here. TRBV1 is deemed a pseudogene. CDR3 length: 18 residues. The CDR3 sequence: CTSSQGTGPGIHTGELFF. As DNA, the CDR3 is TGCACCAGCAGCCAAGGAACTGGGCCCGGGATTCACACCGGGGAGCTGTTTTTT.

The chain carries TRBV7-2 and TRBJ2-7, with 8 bases identical to TRBD1. There are 14 residues in the CDR3. Per the germline V gene, CDR1 is SGHTA and CDR2 is FQGNSA. Trimming removed 2 bases from V and 1 base from J; junction bases left unmatched: 1. The CDR3 nucleotides are TGTGCCAGCAGCTTACAGGGGGCGTCCTACGAGCAGTACTTC. As protein: CASSLQGASYEQYF.

This clonotype was seen more than once but under ten times. This sequence joins TRBV7-2 and TRBJ2-7, with 8 bases lining up with TRBD2. V shed 4 bases and J 3 bases; nucleotides not matched to a gene: 14. The germline V gene encodes CDR1 SGHTA and CDR2 FQGNSA. CDR3 size: 17 residues. CDR3 protein: CASSSGPGLVELYEQYF. CDR3 DNA sequence: TGTGCCAGCAGCTCCGGACCGGGACTAGTTGAACTCTACGAGCAGTACTTC.